This TCR beta chain was recovered during a study of quantifying T cell responses using KT2 cells (dated by TCRdb to about 2017). With respect to the entire study: RNA was DNase-treated and reverse transcribed with TCR alpha and beta constant-region primers, mostly using SuperScript III. Under optimum conditions, the efficiency of the T4 ligation step was estimated to be more than 8%. To avoid over-amplification, PCR2 was carried out as a SYBR Green qPCR and halted once a predetermined fluorescence threshold was reached. Overall study results and their limits: Detection of KT2 sequences showed saturation at very high KT2 spike-in numbers. The numbers of KT2 alpha and beta sequences increased linearly with the number of input KT2 cells across several orders of magnitude. This TCR sequencing study did not compare the pipeline side by side with other TCR sequencing techniques. KT2 sequences were still detected at the lowest spike-in tested, roughly one KT2 cell per 100,000 PBMC.

Known numbers of KT2, a T cell clone whose TCR had been sequenced previously, were spiked into unfractionated PBMC to test the sensitivity and accuracy of the pipeline. A range of KT2-to-PBMC ratios was set up by mixing KT2 cells into a fixed number of PBMC. Details on this clonotype: The antigen it recognizes is unknown. Per-base qualities were not stored, and no clone one base away is much larger.

Library preparation used UMI-ligation and nested PCR. Using T4 RNA ligase 1, a single-stranded oligonucleotide bearing the Illumina SP2 sequence plus a UMI was ligated onto the 3' end of the cDNA. PCR1 used around 4 cycles (98 degrees C 15 s, 69 degrees C 30 s, 72 degrees C 40 s), and the beta primer was an equimolar mix of RC1.1 and RC1.2 that covered TRBC1 and TRBC2. From PCR2 onward, TCR alpha and beta chains were processed separately, and sample indices and Illumina adaptors were added. The UMI, placed after an 8-base spacer, consisted of 12 random nucleotides arranged as two hexamers with a spacer between them. Libraries were sequenced on an Illumina MiSeq with v2 2x251 paired-end chemistry, typically around eleven samples per run. PhiX DNA at roughly 4.5-7% was added to each sequencing library to increase diversity. The study's processing was this. The raw reads were converted into FASTQ with bcl2fastq and then demultiplexed by dual indices with Demultiplexor. Decombinator assigned V and J genes by tag matching, allowing a single base-pair mismatch. UMIs were used by Collapsinator to correct both sequencing errors and frequency errors caused by PCR heterogeneity. Decombinator identifiers were converted to nucleotide sequence by CDR3Translator, the sequences were translated to amino acids, and CDR3 was extracted using C- and N-terminal motifs. Each distinct KT2 TCR was counted as one cluster of KT2 sequences that shared a single unique molecular identifier. Using fastp trimming at Q25 and MiXCR clonotype assembly, TCRdb reanalyzed the public sequencing data and kept in-frame beta chains. Every CDR3 protein is listed once, alongside the most common genes and DNA of its rows. The V and J calls and clone size come from TCRdb's table, not from the authors' own analysis. The sample records more than 55,000 distinct CDR3 sequences, about 12% of which are singletons. The leading ten clones occupy about 9.4% of the sample.

The source material was PBMCs spiked with cells of the T cell clone KT2. This receptor was taken from a human donor.

The sequence in DNA is TGCGCCAGCAGCCAAACCGACGTGAACACTGAAGCTTTCTTT. Its coded protein is CASSQTDVNTEAFF. The sequence joins TRBV4-1 to TRBJ1-1, with the D gene call left open. The CDR3 sequence holds 14 residues, the cysteine and phenylalanine included. Of all the DNA, just the CDR3 is kept, 42 bases in frame from base 1. Via the germline V gene, CDR1 is MGHRA and CDR2 YSYEKL. V gives up 2 bases and J gives up 0 bases, and the segment between their germline ends measures 7 bases.